Given below is one TCR beta chain in context. Its antigen is as yet unknown. The sample originates from a study of CD8+CD57+ T cells in acquired aplastic anemia. Looking at the study overall: Healthy donor CD4+ cell samples had a mean of roughly 9.8 million reads.

Findings and caveats of the study: Patients versus controls showed no significant CD8+ Simpson's diversity difference. Patients and controls turned out to have some 30 CD8+ CDR3 sequences in common.

This CDR3 has 14 amino acids. CDR1 and CDR2 (germline): MGHDK, SYGVNS. V lost 8 bases, J lost 5 bases, and 16 bases lay in between. Genomic DNA, the template, was used for profiling of the TCR beta VDJ and CDR3. Via MiXCR, TCRdb re-called the reads, giving one row per CDR3 protein. The sample lists approximately 81,000 distinct CDR3 sequences, less than 60% occurring once. The clonotype was recovered from a human donor in good health, serving as a control. The specimen sequenced was sorted CD4+, CD8+, or CD8+CD57+ T cells (not recorded which) from PBMCs. The V gene is TRBV25-1, the J gene TRBJ2-1; a possible D gene is TRBD2 (5 bases). CDR3 nucleotides: TGTGCCAGCGGCGATAGCGTGGGCAACAATGAGCAGTTCTTC. It codes for CASGDSVGNNEQFF.